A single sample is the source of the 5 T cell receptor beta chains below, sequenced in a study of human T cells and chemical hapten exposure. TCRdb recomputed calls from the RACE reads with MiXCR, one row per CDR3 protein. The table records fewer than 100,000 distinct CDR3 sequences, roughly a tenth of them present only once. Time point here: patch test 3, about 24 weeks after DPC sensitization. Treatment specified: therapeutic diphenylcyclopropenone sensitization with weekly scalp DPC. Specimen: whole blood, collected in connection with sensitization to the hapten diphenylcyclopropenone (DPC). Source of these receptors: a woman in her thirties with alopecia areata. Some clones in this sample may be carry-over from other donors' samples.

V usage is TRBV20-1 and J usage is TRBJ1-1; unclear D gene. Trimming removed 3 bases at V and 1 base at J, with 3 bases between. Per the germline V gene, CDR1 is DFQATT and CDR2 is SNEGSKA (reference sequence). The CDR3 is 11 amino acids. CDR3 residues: CSARRNTEAFF. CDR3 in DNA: TGCAGTGCTAGGAGGAACACTGAAGCTTTCTTT.

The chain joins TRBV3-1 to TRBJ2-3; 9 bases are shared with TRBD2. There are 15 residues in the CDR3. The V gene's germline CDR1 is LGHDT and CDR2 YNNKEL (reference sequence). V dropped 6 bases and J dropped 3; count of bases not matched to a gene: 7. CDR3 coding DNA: TGTGCCAGCAGTCCTCGGACTAGCGCAACAGATACGCAGTATTTT. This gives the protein CASSPRTSATDTQYF.

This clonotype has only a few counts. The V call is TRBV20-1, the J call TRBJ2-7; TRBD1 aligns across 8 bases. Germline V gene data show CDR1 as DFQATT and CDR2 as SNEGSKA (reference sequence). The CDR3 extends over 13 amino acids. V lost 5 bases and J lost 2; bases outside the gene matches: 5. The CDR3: CSALTGDAYEQYF. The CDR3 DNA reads TGCAGTGCTCTGACAGGGGACGCCTACGAGCAGTACTTC.

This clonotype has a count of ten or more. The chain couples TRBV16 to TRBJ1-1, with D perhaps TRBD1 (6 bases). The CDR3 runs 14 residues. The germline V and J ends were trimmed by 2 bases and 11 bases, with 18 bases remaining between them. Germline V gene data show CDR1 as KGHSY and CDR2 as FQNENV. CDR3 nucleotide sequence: TGTGCCAGCAGCCAAACTCATACAGGGAGTGAGGCTTTCTTT. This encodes CASSQTHTGSEAFF.

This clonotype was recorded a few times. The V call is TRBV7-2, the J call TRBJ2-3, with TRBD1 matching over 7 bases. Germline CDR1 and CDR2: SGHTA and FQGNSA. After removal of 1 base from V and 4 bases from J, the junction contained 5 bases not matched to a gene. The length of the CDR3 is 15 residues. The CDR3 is CASSLGRQGADTQYF. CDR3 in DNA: TGTGCCAGCAGCTTAGGAAGACAGGGTGCAGATACGCAGTATTTT.